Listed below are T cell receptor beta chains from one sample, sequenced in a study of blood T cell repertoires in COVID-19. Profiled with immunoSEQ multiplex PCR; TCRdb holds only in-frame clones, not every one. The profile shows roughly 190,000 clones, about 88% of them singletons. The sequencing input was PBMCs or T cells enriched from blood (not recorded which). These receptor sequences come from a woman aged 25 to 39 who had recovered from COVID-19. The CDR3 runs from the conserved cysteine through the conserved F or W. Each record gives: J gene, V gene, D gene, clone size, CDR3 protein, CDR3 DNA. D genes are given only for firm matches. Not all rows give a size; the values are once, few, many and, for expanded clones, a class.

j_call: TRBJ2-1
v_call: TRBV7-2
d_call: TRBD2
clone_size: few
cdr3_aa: CASSLSSTSVVAEQFF
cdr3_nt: TGTGCCAGCAGCTTATCATCGACTAGCGTGGTGGCCGAGCAGTTCTTC

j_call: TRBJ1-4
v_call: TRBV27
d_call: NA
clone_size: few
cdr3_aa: CASRSQVPGGKLFF
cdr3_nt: TGTGCCAGCCGCTCACAGGTTCCGGGTGGAAAACTGTTTTTT

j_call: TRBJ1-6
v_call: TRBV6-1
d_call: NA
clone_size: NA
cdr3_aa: CASSENPGLGNSPLHF
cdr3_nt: TGTGCCAGCAGTGAAAACCCGGGACTCGGGAATTCACCCCTCCACTTT

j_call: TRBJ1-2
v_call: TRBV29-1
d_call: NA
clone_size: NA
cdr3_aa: CSVEGTQGTNYGYTF
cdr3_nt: TGCAGCGTTGAAGGGACACAGGGAACTAACTATGGCTACACCTTC

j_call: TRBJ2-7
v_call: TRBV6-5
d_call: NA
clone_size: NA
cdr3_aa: CASSQAGRYEQYF
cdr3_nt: TGTGCCAGCAGCCAAGCTGGGCGATACGAGCAGTACTTC

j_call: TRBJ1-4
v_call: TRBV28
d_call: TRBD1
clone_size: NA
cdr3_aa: CASSPSGTGSKFGKLFF
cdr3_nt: TGTGCCAGCAGCCCATCCGGGACAGGGTCGAAGTTTGGAAAACTGTTTTTT

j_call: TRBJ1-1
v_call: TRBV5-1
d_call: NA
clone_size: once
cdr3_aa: CASSPTVMNTEAFF
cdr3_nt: TGCGCCAGCAGCCCGACAGTAATGAACACTGAAGCTTTCTTT

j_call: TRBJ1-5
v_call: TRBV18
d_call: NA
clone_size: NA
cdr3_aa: CASSPYRDNLNQPQHF
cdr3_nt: TGTGCCAGCTCACCATATCGGGACAACCTCAATCAGCCCCAGCATTTT

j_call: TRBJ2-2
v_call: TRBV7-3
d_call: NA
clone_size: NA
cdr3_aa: CASSLTNRANTGELFF
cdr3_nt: TGTGCCAGCAGCTTAACCAACAGGGCGAACACCGGGGAGCTGTTTTTT

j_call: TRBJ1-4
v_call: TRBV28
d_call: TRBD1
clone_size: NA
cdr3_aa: CASSLPMTGKEKLFF
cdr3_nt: TGTGCCAGCAGCCTCCCCATGACAGGGAAGGAAAAACTGTTTTTT

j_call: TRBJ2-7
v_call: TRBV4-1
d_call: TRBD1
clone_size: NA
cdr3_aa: CASSPSGTGSYEQYF
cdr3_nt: TGCGCCAGCAGCCCTTCCGGGACAGGCTCCTACGAGCAGTACTTC

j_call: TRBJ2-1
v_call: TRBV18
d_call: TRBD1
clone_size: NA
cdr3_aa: CASSPVRKGGQHEQFF
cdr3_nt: TGTGCCAGCTCACCCGTTCGAAAAGGGGGCCAGCATGAGCAGTTCTTC

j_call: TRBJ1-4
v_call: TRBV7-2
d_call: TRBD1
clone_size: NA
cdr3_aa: CASSPWTGLNNEKLFF
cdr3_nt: TGTGCCAGCAGCCCGTGGACAGGGCTTAATAATGAAAAACTGTTTTTT

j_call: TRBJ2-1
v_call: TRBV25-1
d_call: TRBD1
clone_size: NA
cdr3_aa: CASSADRVKNEQFF
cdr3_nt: TGTGCCAGCAGTGCGGACAGGGTAAAAAATGAGCAGTTCTTC

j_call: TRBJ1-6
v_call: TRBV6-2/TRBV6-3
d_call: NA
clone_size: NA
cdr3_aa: CASSYFPGSSYNSPLHF
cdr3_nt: TGTGCCAGCAGTTACTTTCCGGGGAGCTCCTATAATTCACCCCTCCACTTT

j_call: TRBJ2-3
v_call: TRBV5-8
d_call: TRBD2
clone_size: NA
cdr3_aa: CASSLPGAGGPTDTQYF
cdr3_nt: TGTGCCAGCAGCCTGCCTGGTGCGGGGGGGCCCACAGATACGCAGTATTTT

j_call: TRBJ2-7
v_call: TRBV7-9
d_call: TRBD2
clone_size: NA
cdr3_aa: CASSTIAGAPYEQYF
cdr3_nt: TGTGCCAGCAGCACTATAGCGGGAGCACCCTACGAGCAGTACTTC

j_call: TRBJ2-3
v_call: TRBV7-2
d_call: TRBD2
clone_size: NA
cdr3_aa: CASRGSGVRTDTQYF
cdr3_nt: TGTGCCAGCCGAGGTAGCGGGGTACGCACAGATACGCAGTATTTT

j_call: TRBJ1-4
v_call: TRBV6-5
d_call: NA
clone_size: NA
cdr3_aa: CASSYGGKLFF
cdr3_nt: TGTGCCAGCAGTTACGGGGGGAAACTGTTTTTT

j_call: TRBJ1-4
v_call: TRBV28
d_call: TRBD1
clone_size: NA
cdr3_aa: CASSLQGATNEKLFF
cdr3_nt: TGTGCCAGCAGCCTCCAGGGGGCAACTAATGAAAAACTGTTTTTT

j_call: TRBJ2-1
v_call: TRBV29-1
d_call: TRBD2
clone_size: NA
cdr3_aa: CSVLVLADLEQFF
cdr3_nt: TGCAGCGTTCTAGTACTAGCGGACCTTGAGCAGTTCTTC

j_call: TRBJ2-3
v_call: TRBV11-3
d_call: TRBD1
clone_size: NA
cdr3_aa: CASSFGGQGTDTQYF
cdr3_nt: TGTGCCAGCAGCTTTGGGGGACAGGGGACAGATACGCAGTATTTT

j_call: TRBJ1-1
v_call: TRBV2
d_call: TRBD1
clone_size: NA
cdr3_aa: CASSERQGNTEAFF
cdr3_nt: TGTGCCAGCAGTGAGAGACAGGGGAACACTGAAGCTTTCTTT